The 7 T cell receptor beta chains below come from one sample, sequenced in a study of blood T cells in healthy people across ages. Alongside a J-beta primer mix, a sample-barcoded 5' primer served in a second PCR lasting about 7 to 12 cycles. TCRdb re-called the 5' RACE reads through MiXCR, storing one row per CDR3 protein. Among some 730,000 distinct CDR3 sequences listed, approximately 21% were seen once. The material sequenced was blood. The receptors were gathered from a man aged 65 to 79 in good health.

The rearrangement uses TRBV5-4 and TRBJ1-2; 7 bases align to TRBD1. The germline V gene encodes CDR1 SGHNT and CDR2 YYREEE (reference sequence). Unmatched junction bases numbered 10, after V lost 0 bases and J lost 8 bases. The CDR3 sequence is 15 residues long. The CDR3 sequence: CASSLALGQGEGYTF. The CDR3 coding sequence is TGTGCCAGCAGCTTGGCTCTAGGCCAGGGGGAAGGCTACACCTTC.

The chain recombines TRBV12-3 or TRBV12-4 with TRBJ2-5; TRBD2 might be the D (6 bases). The CDR3 is made up of 13 amino acids. The V and J ends lost 8 bases and 7 bases respectively, with 17 bases between them. This CDR3 reads CASGLARETTQYF. The DNA of the CDR3 is TGTGCCAGCGGGCTAGCGAGGGAAACGACCCAGTACTTC.

This clonotype was observed a handful of times. Its ends do not fully match the called genes, so a read error is possible. This chain joins TRBV7-9 and TRBJ1-1; tentatively, D is TRBD1 (6 bases). There are 15 residues in the CDR3. Germline V gene data show CDR1 as SEHNR and CDR2 as FQNEAQ (reference sequence). Written as DNA, the CDR3 is TGTGCCAGCAGCTTAGTGTCAGGGGCGTACACTGAAGCTTCCTTT. Translating it yields CASSLVSGAYTEASF.

This chain joins TRBV30 and TRBJ1-1, with no clear D. The V gene lost 5 bases and the J gene lost 6 bases, with 25 bases spanning the gap. Germline loops: CDR1 GTSNPN, CDR2 SVGIG (reference sequence). The CDR3 totals 16 residues. In DNA, the CDR3 is TGTGCCTGGGGCGGTATAGGGTCCTCGAGGAGCCCTGAAGCTTTCTTT. It translates to CAWGGIGSSRSPEAFF.

The chain couples TRBV6-5 to TRBJ1-1; TRBD1 agrees at 7 bases. The CDR3 is 15 residues long. Unmatched junction bases numbered 5, after V lost 2 bases and J lost 2 bases. Germline CDR1 and CDR2: MNHEY and SVGAGI. CDR3 in DNA: TGTGCCAGCAGTTACGTAGGGGGCGTCAACACTGAAGCTTTCTTT. It codes for CASSYVGGVNTEAFF.

A few counts support this clonotype. The rearrangement uses TRBV24-1 and TRBJ2-1; D is uncertain. This CDR3 contains 12 residues. Trimming pared 3 bases from V and 14 bases from J, leaving 13 bases between. Looked up from germline, CDR1 is KGHDR and CDR2 is SFDVKD. CDR3 coding DNA: TGTGCCACCAGTGATGTAGCTATACCTAAGTTCTTC. As protein: CATSDVAIPKFF.

This clonotype was detected a few times. The chain uses TRBV11-2 and TRBJ2-1, with 10 bases lining up with TRBD2. CDR1 and CDR2 (germline): SGHAT, FQNNGV. CDR3 size: 15 residues. The ends lost 5 bases at V and 5 bases at J; junction bases unmatched: 6. CDR3 protein: CASSLTSGANNEQFF. CDR3 sequence (DNA): TGTGCCAGCAGCCTCACTAGCGGGGCCAACAATGAGCAGTTCTTC.